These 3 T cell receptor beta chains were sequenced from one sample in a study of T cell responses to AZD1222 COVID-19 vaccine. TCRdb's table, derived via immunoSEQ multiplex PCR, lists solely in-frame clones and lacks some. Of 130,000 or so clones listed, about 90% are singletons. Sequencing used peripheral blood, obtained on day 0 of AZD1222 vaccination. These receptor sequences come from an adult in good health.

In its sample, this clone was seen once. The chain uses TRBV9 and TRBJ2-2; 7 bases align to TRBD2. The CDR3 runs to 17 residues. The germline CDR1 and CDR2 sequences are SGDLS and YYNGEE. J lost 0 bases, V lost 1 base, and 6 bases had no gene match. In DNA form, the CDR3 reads TGTGCCAGCAGCGTAAGCGGGAACCCCGCGAACACCGGGGAGCTGTTTTTT. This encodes CASSVSGNPANTGELFF.

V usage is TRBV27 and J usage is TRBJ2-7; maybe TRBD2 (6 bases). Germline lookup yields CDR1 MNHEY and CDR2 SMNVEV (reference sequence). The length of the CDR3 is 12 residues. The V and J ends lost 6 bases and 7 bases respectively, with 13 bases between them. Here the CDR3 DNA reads TGTGCCAGCAGCCAGGAGGGATGGGAGCAGTACTTC. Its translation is CASSQEGWEQYF.

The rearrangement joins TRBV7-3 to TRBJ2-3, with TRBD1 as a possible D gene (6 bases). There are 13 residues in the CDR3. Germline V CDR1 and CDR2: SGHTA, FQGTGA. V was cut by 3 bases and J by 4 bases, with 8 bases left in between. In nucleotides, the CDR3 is TGTGCCAGCAGCTTGGCAGGGGCAGATACGCAGTATTTT. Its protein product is CASSLAGADTQYF.